This T cell receptor beta chain was observed in a study of blood T cell repertoires in COVID-19. Study-wide background: There were acute and convalescent COVID-19 samples, and they came from the United States, Italy and Spain. Nucleic acid was either cDNA or gDNA, and it came from T cells, B-cell-depleted T cells, or PBMCs.

The authors' processing: Reference gene primer amplification in the assay estimated nucleated cell counts. TCRdb keeps only in-frame clones here, not all; method: immunoSEQ multiplex PCR. D and trimming come from the DNA, and the V and J calls and clone size come from that table. The data hold about 83,000 clones, with about 82% observed a single time. This clone appeared once. Other DNA variants within this sample encode the same CDR3. The specimen sequenced was peripheral blood. The sequence was collected from a man aged 50 to 60 with active COVID-19.

This chain's CDR3 is CASSLGLASYEQYF. CDR3 DNA sequence: TGTGCCAGCAGCTTGGGACTAGCAAGCTACGAGCAGTACTTC. The rearrangement joins TRBV7-2 to TRBJ2-7; 9 nucleotides align to TRBD2. The CDR3 runs 14 residues. V was clipped by 3 bases and J by 3 bases; unmatched bases: 3. CDR1 is SGHTA and CDR2 is FQGNSA in the germline V gene.